These 31 T cell receptor beta chains originate from one sample sequenced in a study of T cells in Graves' hyperthyroidism and ophthalmopathy (dated by TCRdb to about 2019). Receptor libraries were prepared by multiplex PCR. The sequencing machine was an Illumina HiSeq 2000. TCR beta CDR3 regions were amplified from RNA transcripts. The TCR CDR3 was subjected to a first round of RT-PCR using the HTBI primer set and the Qiagen OneStep RT-PCR kit. The raw public data were reprocessed by TCRdb itself: fastp quality trimming at Q25, MiXCR clonotype calling, in-frame beta chains only. Under each unique CDR3 protein, matching rows form one entry showing the most common genes and DNA. For this sample the table gives 350,000 to 450,000 distinct CDR3 sequences, of which approximately 15% were detected only once. Of the sample, 11% is held by the ten largest clones. Sequenced sample: blood. These receptor sequences come from a woman aged 55-69 years with Graves' hyperthyroidism.

This clonotype was detected many times. CDR3 nucleotide sequence: TGTGCCAGCTCACCACCGGGGGCTAAGACTGAAGCTTTCTTT. It specifies CASSPPGAKTEAFF. The J gene is TRBJ1-1, the V gene TRBV18, with D possibly being TRBD1 (6 bases). Trimming pared 0 bases from V and 5 bases from J, leaving 10 bases between. This CDR3 is 14 amino acids long. Germline CDR1 KGHSH, CDR2 LQKENI. Filled out from reference TRBV18 and TRBJ1-1, the complete variable domain reads NAGVMQNPRHLVRRRGQEARLRCSPMKGHSHVYWYRQLPEEGLKFMVYLQKENIIDESGMPKERFSAEFPKEGPSILRIQQVVRGDSAAYFCASSPPGAKTEAFFGQGTRLTVV.

This clonotype was detected ten times or more. This rearrangement joins TRBV30 to TRBJ1-1; 8 nucleotides align to TRBD1. J gave up 3 bases and V 1 base, and 4 bases lay outside the gene matches. The germline V gene encodes CDR1 GTSNPN and CDR2 SVGIG (reference sequence). This CDR3 region has 14 residues. CDR3 in amino acids: CAWSGKQGDTEAFF. CDR3 in DNA: TGTGCCTGGAGTGGGAAACAGGGGGACACTGAAGCTTTCTTT.

The V gene is TRBV4-2, the J gene TRBJ2-1; D uncertain. The CDR3 totals 14 residues. Germline V CDR1 and CDR2: LGHNA, YNFKEQ. V shed 0 bases and J shed 6 bases, with 9 bases lying between them. The CDR3 protein is CASSQDIRTNEQFF. In nucleotides, the CDR3 is TGTGCCAGCAGCCAAGATATAAGAACCAATGAGCAGTTCTTC.

The chain joins TRBV25-1 to TRBJ1-4; D is uncertain. V was cut by 2 bases and J by 2 bases, with 9 bases left in between. CDR3 length: 15 residues. CDR1 is MGHDK and CDR2 is SYGVNS in the germline V gene. CDR3 loop: CASSEVWATNEKLFF. The CDR3 DNA sequence: TGTGCCAGCAGTGAAGTCTGGGCCACTAATGAAAAACTGTTTTTT. The full variable domain, its missing parts supplied by reference TRBV25-1 and TRBJ1-4, is EADIYQTPRYLVIGTGKKITLECSQTMGHDKMYWYQQDPGMELHLIHYSYGVNSTEKGDLSSESTVSRIRTEHFPLTLESARPSHTSQYLCASSEVWATNEKLFFGSGTQLSVL.

At least ten counts were recorded for this clonotype. V is TRBV19 and J is TRBJ2-5; D not certain. V was pared by 2 bases and J by 2 bases, with 12 bases between. This CDR3 region has 15 residues. Looked up from germline, CDR1 is LNHDA and CDR2 is SQIVND (reference sequence). The CDR3 region is CASSISHRPQETQYF. In DNA, the CDR3 is TGTGCCAGTAGTATATCCCACCGGCCTCAAGAGACCCAGTACTTC.

The V call is TRBV6-1, the J call TRBJ1-2; possible D gene TRBD1, 5 bases. Germline lookup yields CDR1 MNHNS and CDR2 SASEGT. V lost 2 bases, J lost 4 bases, and 17 bases lay in between. CDR3 length: 16 amino acids. This CDR3 is CASSEPGRVGGYGYTF. The CDR3 nucleotides read TGTGCCAGCAGTGAACCGGGTAGAGTGGGGGGCTATGGCTACACCTTC.

The genes are TRBV19 and TRBJ1-4, with TRBD1 as a possible D gene (5 bases). Trimming pared 3 bases from V and 0 bases from J, leaving 11 bases between. The CDR3 is made up of 16 amino acids. Germline V gives CDR1 LNHDA, CDR2 SQIVND (reference sequence). The CDR3, as DNA: TGTGCCAGTAGTATGGGCCTCAGGGCAACTAATGAAAAACTGTTTTTT. This gives the protein CASSMGLRATNEKLFF.

This clonotype was counted ten times or more. J is TRBJ2-1 and V is TRBV7-9; D is undetermined. CDR1 is SEHNR, CDR2 FQNEAQ, per germline (reference sequence). Trimming shortened V by 11 bases and J by 0 bases, and 17 bases separated the two germline ends. The CDR3 runs 15 residues. CDR3 sequence: CAGAGRVSSYNEQFF. The CDR3 nucleotides read TGTGCCGGAGCAGGACGGGTAAGCTCCTACAATGAGCAGTTCTTC.

In this sample, this clonotype turned up a few times. The V gene is TRBV9, the J gene TRBJ2-3; D gene ambiguous. Trimming cost V 9 bases and J 0 bases, with 11 bases left between them. The CDR3 loop spans 13 amino acids. Germline V gives CDR1 SGDLS, CDR2 YYNGEE. The CDR3 DNA reads TGTGCCACCGCGCCCGGGAGCACAGATACGCAGTATTTT. It is translated as CATAPGSTDTQYF.

This clonotype was seen repeatedly, ten times or more. This chain joins TRBV12-3 or TRBV12-4 and TRBJ2-1; TRBD2 matches at 10 bases. The J segment lost 14 bases and the V segment lost 5 bases, leaving 6 bases of the junction unmatched. CDR3 length equals 12 residues. CDR3 nucleotides: TGTGCCAGCAGTCAACTAGCGGGACGGGAGTTCTTC. It yields the protein CASSQLAGREFF.

J is TRBJ2-3 and V is TRBV24-1; 7 bases line up with TRBD2. Germline lookup yields CDR1 KGHDR and CDR2 SFDVKD. V trimming: 7 bases; J trimming: 2 bases; junction bases outside the gene matches: 11. CDR3 length equals 16 residues. The CDR3 here is CATSGISGTSTDTQYF. The CDR3 DNA reads as TGTGCCACCAGCGGGATCAGCGGGACCTCCACAGATACGCAGTATTTT.

Concerning this clonotype itself: A junction end diverges from the germline sequence, so it may reflect a read error. The chain carries TRBV14 and TRBJ2-1; 8 bases line up with TRBD1. Germline V lookup: CDR1 SGHDN, CDR2 FVKESK. The CDR3 runs 15 residues. Written as DNA, the CDR3 is TGTGCCGGCAGTCTTAAGGGCAGGGGGCGGAATGAGCAGTTCTTC. Amino acids: CAGSLKGRGRNEQFF.

This clonotype has a count of ten or more. The chain recombines TRBV19 with TRBJ1-1; the D gene is possibly TRBD1 (5 bases). The CDR3 runs 14 residues. The V end was cut by 6 bases, the J end by 5 bases, with 16 bases between. In germline, CDR1 is LNHDA, CDR2 SQIVND (reference sequence). In DNA, the CDR3 is TGTGCCAGTAGCCGCGCGGGGGAAGGGACTGAAGCTTTCTTT. Protein product: CASSRAGEGTEAFF.

This clonotype showed up many times. V and J are TRBV20-1 and TRBJ2-1, with no clear D. The V end was cut by 5 bases, the J end by 1 base, with 15 bases between. CDR3 length: 15 residues. The germline V gene has CDR1 DFQATT and CDR2 SNEGSKA (reference sequence). The CDR3 region has the DNA TGCAGTGCTGGCCCGAATGAGATGTCCTACAATGAGCAGTTCTTC. Translated: CSAGPNEMSYNEQFF.

To note about this clonotype: A junction end diverges from the germline sequence, so it may reflect a read error. V and J are TRBV5-1 and TRBJ1-2; 10 bases agree with TRBD1. Germline lookup yields CDR1 SGHRS and CDR2 YFSETQ. The CDR3 length is 14 residues. The CDR3 nucleotides are TGCGCCAGCAGCCCCGGGACAGGGGTCAATGGCTGCACCTTC. Amino acids: CASSPGTGVNGCTF. Variable domain in full (rest from reference TRBV5-1 and TRBJ1-2): KAGVTQTPRYLIKTRGQQVTLSCSPISGHRSVSWYQQTPGQGLQFLFEYFSETQRNKGNFPGRFSGRQFSNSRSEMNVSTLELGDSALYLCASSPGTGVNGCTFGSGTRLTVV.

About this clonotype itself: A much bigger clone sits one base away, suggesting this may be a read error. The V call is TRBV11-2, the J call TRBJ2-4, with 9 bases aligning to TRBD2. CDR3 length equals 20 residues. The germline CDR1 and CDR2 sequences are SGHAT and FQNNGV. In nucleotides, the CDR3 is TGTGCCAGCCGCTTTGGGTCTGTTAGCGGGAGCCGGGGAGCCAAAAACATTCAGTACTTC. Residues: CASRFGSVSGSRGAKNIQYF.

This clonotype was detected many times. The rearrangement links TRBV12-3 or TRBV12-4 to TRBJ1-1; 9 bases agree with TRBD1. The CDR3 totals 15 residues. Germline trimming cut 7 bases from V and 1 base from J; bases unmatched to any gene: 7. DNA for the CDR3: TGTGCCAGCACCATGGGACAGGGCACGAACACTGAAGCTTTCTTT. It yields the protein CASTMGQGTNTEAFF.

There are a few counts of this clonotype. J is TRBJ1-2 and V is TRBV10-1, with a weak D call TRBD1 (5 bases). Germline values: CDR1 WNHNN, CDR2 SYGVQD (reference sequence). V dropped 2 bases and J dropped 2 bases, with 15 bases sitting between them. CDR3 length: 16 residues. The CDR3 DNA is TGCGCCAGCAGTGAGGCCCAGGGCCCAAAAAACTATGGCTACACCTTC. Protein product: CASSEAQGPKNYGYTF.

In its sample, this clonotype was seen a few times. The V call is TRBV2, the J call TRBJ2-3, with 14 bases lining up with TRBD2. CDR1 SNHLY and CDR2 FYNNEI come from the germline V gene. Trimming removed 0 bases from V and 0 bases from J; junction bases left unmatched: 5. This CDR3 has 19 amino acids. The CDR3 reads CASSEARLAGGPSTDTQYF. The CDR3 coding sequence is TGTGCCAGCAGTGAAGCGAGACTAGCGGGAGGGCCTAGCACAGATACGCAGTATTTT. Variable domain in full (rest from reference TRBV2 and TRBJ2-3): EPEVTQTPSHQVTQMGQEVILRCVPISNHLYFYWYRQILGQKVEFLVSFYNNEISEKSEIFDDQFSVERPDGSNFTLKIRSTKLEDSAMYFCASSEARLAGGPSTDTQYFGPGTRLTVL.

This clonotype has a count of ten or more. V is TRBV6-1 and J is TRBJ2-3; D is unresolved. V was cut by 2 bases and J by 2 bases, with 8 bases left in between. Germline V CDR1 and CDR2: MNHNS, SASEGT. This CDR3 spans 14 amino acids. The CDR3 region has the DNA TGTGCCAGCAGTGAATACTACTCCACAGATACGCAGTATTTT. It yields the protein CASSEYYSTDTQYF.

The J gene is TRBJ2-7, the V gene TRBV29-1; the D gene could be TRBD1 or TRBD2 (5 bases each). CDR1 and CDR2 from the germline V gene are SQVTM and ANQGSEA. This CDR3 has 14 amino acids. The ends were cut back, 3 bases at V and 2 bases at J, with 14 bases in the middle. Here the CDR3 DNA reads TGCAGCGTTGAGTTCCGGGACCGGGCCTACGAGCAGTACTTC. This encodes CSVEFRDRAYEQYF.

J is TRBJ1-2 and V is TRBV20-1; D perhaps matches TRBD1 (5 bases). CDR1 is DFQATT, CDR2 SNEGSKA, per germline (reference sequence). V lost 1 base, J lost 7 bases, and 13 bases lay in between. The CDR3 runs to 13 residues. The CDR3 region is CSARAQGGVGYTF. CDR3 in DNA: TGCAGTGCTAGAGCCCAGGGTGGAGTTGGCTACACCTTC.

This clonotype was observed a few times. The rearrangement joins TRBV9 to TRBJ2-5, with TRBD2 as a possible D gene (6 bases). This CDR3 contains 13 residues. The germline gives CDR1 SGDLS, CDR2 YYNGEE. V was clipped by 3 bases and J by 0 bases, with 6 bases between them. CDR3 bases: TGTGCCAGCAGCGGCGGGAACCAAGAGACCCAGTACTTC. As protein: CASSGGNQETQYF.

A few counts support this clonotype. At one boundary the junction diverges from the germline segment, which might be a read error. V is TRBV5-1 and J is TRBJ1-1; no clear D gene. The CDR3 spans 13 residues. Germline values: CDR1 SGHRS, CDR2 YFSETQ. CDR3 in DNA: TGCGTCAGCAGCTTGTTTCAGGTTACTGAAGCTTTCTTT. Its translation is CVSSLFQVTEAFF.

In its sample, this clonotype was seen many times. V usage is TRBV27 and J usage is TRBJ1-1; perhaps TRBD1 as D (6 bases). The germline CDR1 and CDR2 sequences are MNHEY and SMNVEV (reference sequence). This CDR3 is built from 17 residues. V lost 6 bases to trimming and J lost 7 bases, with 27 bases between them. The DNA of the CDR3 is TGTGCCAGCAGATCCCCGCTTCGTGGACAGAAGAAAAGTGAAGCTTTCTTT. Translating gives CASRSPLRGQKKSEAFF.

In the case of this clonotype: One end of the junction does not line up with germline, which may come from a read error. The V call is TRBV28, the J call TRBJ2-1, with 14 bases identical to TRBD2. Germline V gives CDR1 MDHEN, CDR2 SYDVKM. The CDR3 loop spans 21 amino acids. CDR3 residues: CATSMVGTRLAGGSSYNEQFF. CDR3 in DNA: TGTGCCACCAGTATGGTAGGGACGAGACTAGCGGGAGGGAGCTCCTACAATGAGCAGTTCTTC.

Remarks on this clonotype: A junction end diverges from the germline sequence, so it may reflect a read error. This sequence joins TRBV30 and TRBJ1-5; D possibly corresponds to TRBD1 (6 bases). Germline V gene sequence: CDR1 GTSNPN, CDR2 SVGIG (reference sequence). The CDR3 consists of 16 residues. The CDR3 region is CVWSVPGAVGGQPQHF. CDR3 nucleotide sequence: TGTGTCTGGAGTGTACCCGGGGCAGTAGGGGGTCAGCCCCAGCATTTT.

This clonotype was found a few times. The V gene is TRBV3-1, the J gene TRBJ2-7; D gene uncertain. The CDR3 loop spans 13 amino acids. The V and J ends lost 1 base and 1 base respectively, with 5 bases between them. The germline V gene encodes CDR1 LGHDT and CDR2 YNNKEL (reference sequence). The CDR3 protein is CASSQGDSYEQYF. The CDR3 region has the DNA TGTGCCAGCAGCCAAGGTGATTCCTACGAGCAGTACTTC.

The table lists this clonotype with a count of one. The rearrangement joins TRBV20-1 to TRBJ2-3, with 10 bases that match TRBD2. This CDR3 comprises 16 residues. V shed 5 bases and J 0 bases; nucleotides not matched to a gene: 8. CDR1 and CDR2 from the germline V gene are DFQATT and SNEGSKA (reference sequence). The CDR3 coding sequence is TGCAGTGCTCTGCTAGCGGGAGCGTACAGCACAGATACGCAGTATTTT. Amino acids: CSALLAGAYSTDTQYF.

This clonotype occurred a few times. This chain connects TRBV18 to TRBJ2-4; D is undetermined. The CDR3 sequence is 13 residues long. CDR1 and CDR2 from the germline V gene are KGHSH and LQKENI. V was shortened by 0 bases and J by 8 bases, with 8 bases between the two germline ends. CDR3 residues: CASSPPGLDIQYF. In DNA form, the CDR3 reads TGTGCCAGCTCACCACCTGGTCTTGACATTCAGTACTTC.

The rearrangement joins TRBV7-9 to TRBJ2-2; D possibly corresponds to TRBD2 (5 bases). V dropped 5 bases and J dropped 2 bases, with 21 bases sitting between them. The germline V gene encodes CDR1 SEHNR and CDR2 FQNEAQ (reference sequence). The CDR3 is 18 residues long. The CDR3 reads CASSPPDLGAKNTGELFF. The CDR3 nucleotides are TGTGCCAGCAGCCCCCCCGACCTGGGAGCGAAAAACACCGGGGAGCTGTTTTTT.